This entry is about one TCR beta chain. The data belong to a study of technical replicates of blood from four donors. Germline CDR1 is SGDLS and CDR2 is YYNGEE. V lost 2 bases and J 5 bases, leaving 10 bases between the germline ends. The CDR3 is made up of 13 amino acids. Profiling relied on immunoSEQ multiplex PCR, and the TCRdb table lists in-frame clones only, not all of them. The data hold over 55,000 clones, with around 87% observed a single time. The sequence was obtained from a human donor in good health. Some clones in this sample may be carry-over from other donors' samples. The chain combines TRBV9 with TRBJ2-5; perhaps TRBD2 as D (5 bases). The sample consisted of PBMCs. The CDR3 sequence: CASSVRTRETQYF. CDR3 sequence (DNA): TGTGCCAGCAGCGTCCGAACTAGGGAGACCCAGTACTTC. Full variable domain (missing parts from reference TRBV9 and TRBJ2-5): DSGVTQTPKHLITATGQRVTLRCSPRSGDLSVYWYQQSLDQGLQFLIQYYNGEERAKGNILERFSAQQFPDLHSELNLSSLELGDSALYFCASSVRTRETQYFGPGTRLLVL.